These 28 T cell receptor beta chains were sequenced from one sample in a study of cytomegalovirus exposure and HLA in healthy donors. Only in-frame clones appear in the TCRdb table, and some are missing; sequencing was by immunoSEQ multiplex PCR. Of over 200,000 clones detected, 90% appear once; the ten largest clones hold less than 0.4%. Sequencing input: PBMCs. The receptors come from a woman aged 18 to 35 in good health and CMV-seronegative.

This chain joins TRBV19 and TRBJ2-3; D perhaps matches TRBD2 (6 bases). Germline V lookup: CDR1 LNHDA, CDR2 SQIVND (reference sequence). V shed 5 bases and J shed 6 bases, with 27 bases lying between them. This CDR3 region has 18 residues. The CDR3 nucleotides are TGTGCCAGTAGTCCCCCTGGAGATCGACTAGTTGTATCGGATACGCAGTATTTT. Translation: CASSPPGDRLVVSDTQYF.

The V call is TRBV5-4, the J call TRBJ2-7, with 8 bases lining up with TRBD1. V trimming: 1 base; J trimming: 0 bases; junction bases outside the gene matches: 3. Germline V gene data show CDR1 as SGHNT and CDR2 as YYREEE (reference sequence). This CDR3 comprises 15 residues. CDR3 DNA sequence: TGTGCCAGCAGCTTGTGGGACAGGAGCTCCTACGAGCAGTACTTC. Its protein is CASSLWDRSSYEQYF.

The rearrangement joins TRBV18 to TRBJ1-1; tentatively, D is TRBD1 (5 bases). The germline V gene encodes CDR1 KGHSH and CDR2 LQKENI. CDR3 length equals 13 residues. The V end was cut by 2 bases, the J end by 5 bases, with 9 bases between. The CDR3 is CASSPAGSTEAFF. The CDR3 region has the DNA TGTGCCAGCTCACCAGCAGGGTCTACTGAAGCTTTCTTT.

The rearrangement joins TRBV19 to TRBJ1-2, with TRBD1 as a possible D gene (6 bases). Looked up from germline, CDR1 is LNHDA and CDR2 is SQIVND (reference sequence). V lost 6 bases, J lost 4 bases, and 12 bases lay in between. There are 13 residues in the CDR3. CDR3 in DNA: TGTGCCAGTAGCCTCGGACAGACCTATGGCTACACCTTC. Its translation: CASSLGQTYGYTF.

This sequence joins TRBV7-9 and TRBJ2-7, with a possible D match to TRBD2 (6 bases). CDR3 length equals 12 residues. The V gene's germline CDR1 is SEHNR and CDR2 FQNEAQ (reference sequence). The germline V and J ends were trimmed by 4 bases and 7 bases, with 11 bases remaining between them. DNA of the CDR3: TGTGCCAGCAGCTCCGGGACTCGGGAGCAGTACTTC. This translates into CASSSGTREQYF.

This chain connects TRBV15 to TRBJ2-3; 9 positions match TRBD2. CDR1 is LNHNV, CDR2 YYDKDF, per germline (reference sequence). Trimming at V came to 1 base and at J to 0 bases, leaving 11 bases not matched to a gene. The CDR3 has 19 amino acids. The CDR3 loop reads CATSRGLDSGGTSTDTQYF. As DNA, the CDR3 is TGTGCCACCAGCAGAGGTCTTGATAGCGGGGGAACTAGCACAGATACGCAGTATTTT. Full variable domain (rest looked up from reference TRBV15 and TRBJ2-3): DAMVIQNPRYQVTQFGKPVTLSCSQTLNHNVMYWYQQKSSQAPKLLFHYYDKDFNNEADTPDNFQSRRPNTSFCFLDIRSPGLGDTAMYLCATSRGLDSGGTSTDTQYFGPGTRLTVL.

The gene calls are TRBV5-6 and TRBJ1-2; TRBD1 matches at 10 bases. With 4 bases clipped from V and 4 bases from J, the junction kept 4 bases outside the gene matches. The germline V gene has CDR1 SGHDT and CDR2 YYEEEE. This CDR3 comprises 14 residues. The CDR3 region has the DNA TGTGCCAGCAGCCGGACAGGGGGGATCTATGGCTACACCTTC. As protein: CASSRTGGIYGYTF. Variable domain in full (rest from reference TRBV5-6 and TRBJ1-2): DAGVTQSPTHLIKTRGQQVTLRCSPKSGHDTVSWYQQALGQGPQFIFQYYEEEERQRGNFPDRFSGHQFPNYSSELNVNALLLGDSALYLCASSRTGGIYGYTFGSGTRLTVV.

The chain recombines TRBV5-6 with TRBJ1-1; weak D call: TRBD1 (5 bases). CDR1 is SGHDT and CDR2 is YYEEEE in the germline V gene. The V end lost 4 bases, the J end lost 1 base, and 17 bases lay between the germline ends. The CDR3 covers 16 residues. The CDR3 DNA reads TGTGCCAGCAGCCAAACAGGATCCTTCAAGAACACTGAAGCTTTCTTT. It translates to CASSQTGSFKNTEAFF.

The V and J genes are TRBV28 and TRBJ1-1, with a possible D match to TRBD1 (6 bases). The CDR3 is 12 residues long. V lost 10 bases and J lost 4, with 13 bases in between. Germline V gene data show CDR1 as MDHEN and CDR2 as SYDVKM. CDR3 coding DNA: TGTGCCACCCAGTTAGGGGGCACTGAAGCTTTCTTT. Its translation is CATQLGGTEAFF.

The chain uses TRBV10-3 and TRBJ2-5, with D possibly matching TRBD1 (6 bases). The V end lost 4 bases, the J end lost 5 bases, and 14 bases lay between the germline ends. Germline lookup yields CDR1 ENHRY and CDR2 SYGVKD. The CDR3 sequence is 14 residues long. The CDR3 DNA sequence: TGTGCCATCAGTGGCGAACAGGGACGGGAGACCCAGTACTTC. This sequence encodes CAISGEQGRETQYF.

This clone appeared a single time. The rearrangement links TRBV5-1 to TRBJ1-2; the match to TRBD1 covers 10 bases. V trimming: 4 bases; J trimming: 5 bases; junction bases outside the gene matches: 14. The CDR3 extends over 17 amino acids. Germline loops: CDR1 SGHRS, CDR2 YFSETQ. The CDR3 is CASSESRGTGVKYGYTF. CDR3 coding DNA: TGCGCCAGCAGCGAATCTCGCGGGACAGGGGTCAAGTATGGCTACACCTTC. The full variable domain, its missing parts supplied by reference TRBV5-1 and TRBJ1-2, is KAGVTQTPRYLIKTRGQQVTLSCSPISGHRSVSWYQQTPGQGLQFLFEYFSETQRNKGNFPGRFSGRQFSNSRSEMNVSTLELGDSALYLCASSESRGTGVKYGYTFGSGTRLTVV.

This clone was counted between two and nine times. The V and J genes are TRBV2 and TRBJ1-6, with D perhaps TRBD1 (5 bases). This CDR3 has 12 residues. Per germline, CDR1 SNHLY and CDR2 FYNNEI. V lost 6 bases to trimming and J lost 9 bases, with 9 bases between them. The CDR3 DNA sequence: TGTGCCAGCAGGACAGTTAGTTCACCCCTCCACTTT. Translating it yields CASRTVSSPLHF.

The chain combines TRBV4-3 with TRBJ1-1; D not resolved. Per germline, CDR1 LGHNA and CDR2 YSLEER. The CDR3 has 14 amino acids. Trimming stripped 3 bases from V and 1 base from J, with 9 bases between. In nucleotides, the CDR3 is TGCGCCAGCAGCCAGCGTCAAAGGAACACTGAAGCTTTCTTT. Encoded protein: CASSQRQRNTEAFF.

The CDR3 DNA sequence: TGCGCCAGCAGCCAAGATTGGGCGGGTAACTATGGCTACACCTTC. It specifies CASSQDWAGNYGYTF. This sequence joins TRBV4-1 and TRBJ1-2; D uncertain. This CDR3 is 15 amino acids long. Germline V lookup: CDR1 MGHRA, CDR2 YSYEKL. V lost 0 bases and J lost 1, with 9 bases in between.

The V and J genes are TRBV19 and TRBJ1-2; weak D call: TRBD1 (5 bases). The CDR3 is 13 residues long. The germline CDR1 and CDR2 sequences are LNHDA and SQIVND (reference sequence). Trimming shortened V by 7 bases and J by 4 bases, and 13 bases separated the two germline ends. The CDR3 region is CASTATASYGYTF. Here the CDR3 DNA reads TGTGCCAGTACCGCGACAGCCTCCTATGGCTACACCTTC.

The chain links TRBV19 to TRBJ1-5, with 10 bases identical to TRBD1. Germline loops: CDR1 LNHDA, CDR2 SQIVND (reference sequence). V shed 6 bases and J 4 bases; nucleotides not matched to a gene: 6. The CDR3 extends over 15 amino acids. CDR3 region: CASRTTGGQNQPQHF. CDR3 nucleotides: TGTGCCAGTAGGACGACAGGGGGCCAAAATCAGCCCCAGCATTTT.

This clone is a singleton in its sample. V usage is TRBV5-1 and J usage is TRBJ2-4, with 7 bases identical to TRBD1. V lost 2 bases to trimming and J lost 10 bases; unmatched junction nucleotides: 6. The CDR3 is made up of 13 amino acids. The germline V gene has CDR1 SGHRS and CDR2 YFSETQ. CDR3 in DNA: TGCGCCAGCAGCTTCGGGACAGAGAGGATTCAGTACTTC. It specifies CASSFGTERIQYF.

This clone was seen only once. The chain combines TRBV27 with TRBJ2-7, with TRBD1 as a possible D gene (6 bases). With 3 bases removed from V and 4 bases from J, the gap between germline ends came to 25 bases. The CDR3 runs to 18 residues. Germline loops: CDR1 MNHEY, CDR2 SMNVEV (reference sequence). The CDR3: CASSFQGTNHKHCYEQYV. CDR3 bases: TGTGCCAGCAGTTTCCAGGGGACAAACCATAAACACTGTTACGAGCAGTACGTC.

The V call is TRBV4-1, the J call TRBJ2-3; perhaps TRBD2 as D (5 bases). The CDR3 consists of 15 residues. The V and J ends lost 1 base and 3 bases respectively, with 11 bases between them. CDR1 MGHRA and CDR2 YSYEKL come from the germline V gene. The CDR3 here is CASSQADGITDTQYF. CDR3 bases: TGCGCCAGCAGCCAAGCAGACGGGATTACAGATACGCAGTATTTT.

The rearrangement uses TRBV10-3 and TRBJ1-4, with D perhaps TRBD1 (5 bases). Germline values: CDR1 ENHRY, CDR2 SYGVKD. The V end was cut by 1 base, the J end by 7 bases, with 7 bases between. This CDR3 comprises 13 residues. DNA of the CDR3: TGTGCCATCAGTGAGTTTCAGGGTGAAAAACTGTTTTTT. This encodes CAISEFQGEKLFF.

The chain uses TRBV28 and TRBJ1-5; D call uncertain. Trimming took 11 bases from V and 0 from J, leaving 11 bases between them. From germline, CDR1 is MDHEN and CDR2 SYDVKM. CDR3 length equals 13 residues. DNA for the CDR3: TGTGCCTCAAGAGGGTATAGCAATCAGCCCCAGCATTTT. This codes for CASRGYSNQPQHF.

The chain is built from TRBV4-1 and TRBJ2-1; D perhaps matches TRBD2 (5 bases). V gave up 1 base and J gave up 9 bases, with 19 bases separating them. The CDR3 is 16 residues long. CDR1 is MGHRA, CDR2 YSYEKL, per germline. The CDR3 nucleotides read TGCGCCAGCAGCCAAGCGTCGGCGTTAGCGTCGGTTGAGCAGTTCTTC. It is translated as CASSQASALASVEQFF.

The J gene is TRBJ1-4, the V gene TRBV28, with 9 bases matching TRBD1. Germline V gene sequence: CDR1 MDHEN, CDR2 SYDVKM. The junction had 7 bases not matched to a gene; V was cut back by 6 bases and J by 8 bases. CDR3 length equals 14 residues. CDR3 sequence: CASRGTGPDEKLFF. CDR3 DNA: TGTGCCAGCAGGGGGACAGGGCCAGACGAAAAACTGTTTTTT.

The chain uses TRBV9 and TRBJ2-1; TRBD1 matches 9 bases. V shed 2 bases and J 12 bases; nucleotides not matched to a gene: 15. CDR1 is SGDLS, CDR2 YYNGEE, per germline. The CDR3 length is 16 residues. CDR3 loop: CASSVRQGGSRATQFF. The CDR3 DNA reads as TGTGCCAGCAGCGTTCGACAGGGGGGATCGAGGGCCACGCAGTTCTTC.

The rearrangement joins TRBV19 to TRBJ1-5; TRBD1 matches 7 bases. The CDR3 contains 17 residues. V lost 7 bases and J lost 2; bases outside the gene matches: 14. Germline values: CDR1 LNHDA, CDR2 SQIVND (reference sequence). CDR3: CASTLRSHTGGNQPQHF. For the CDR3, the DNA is TGTGCCAGTACCTTAAGGTCCCACACAGGGGGCAATCAGCCCCAGCATTTT.

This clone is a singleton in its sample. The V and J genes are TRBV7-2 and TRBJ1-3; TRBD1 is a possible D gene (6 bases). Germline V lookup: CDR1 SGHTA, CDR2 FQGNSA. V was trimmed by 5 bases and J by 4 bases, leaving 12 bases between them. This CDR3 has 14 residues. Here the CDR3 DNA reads TGTGCCAGCAGCCTACAGGGTTCAGGAAACACCATATATTTT. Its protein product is CASSLQGSGNTIYF.

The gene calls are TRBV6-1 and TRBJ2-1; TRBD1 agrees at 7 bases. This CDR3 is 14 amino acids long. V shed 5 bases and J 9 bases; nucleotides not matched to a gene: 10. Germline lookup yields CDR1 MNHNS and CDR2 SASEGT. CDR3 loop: CASSQDRVWPEQFF. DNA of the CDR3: TGTGCCAGCAGTCAAGACAGGGTTTGGCCTGAGCAGTTCTTC.

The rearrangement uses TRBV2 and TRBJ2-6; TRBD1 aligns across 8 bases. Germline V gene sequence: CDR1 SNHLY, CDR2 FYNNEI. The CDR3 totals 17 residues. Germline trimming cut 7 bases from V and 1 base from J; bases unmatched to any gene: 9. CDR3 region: CASNRWTGLSGANVLTF. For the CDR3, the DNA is TGTGCCAGCAATCGGTGGACAGGGTTATCTGGGGCCAACGTCCTGACTTTC.